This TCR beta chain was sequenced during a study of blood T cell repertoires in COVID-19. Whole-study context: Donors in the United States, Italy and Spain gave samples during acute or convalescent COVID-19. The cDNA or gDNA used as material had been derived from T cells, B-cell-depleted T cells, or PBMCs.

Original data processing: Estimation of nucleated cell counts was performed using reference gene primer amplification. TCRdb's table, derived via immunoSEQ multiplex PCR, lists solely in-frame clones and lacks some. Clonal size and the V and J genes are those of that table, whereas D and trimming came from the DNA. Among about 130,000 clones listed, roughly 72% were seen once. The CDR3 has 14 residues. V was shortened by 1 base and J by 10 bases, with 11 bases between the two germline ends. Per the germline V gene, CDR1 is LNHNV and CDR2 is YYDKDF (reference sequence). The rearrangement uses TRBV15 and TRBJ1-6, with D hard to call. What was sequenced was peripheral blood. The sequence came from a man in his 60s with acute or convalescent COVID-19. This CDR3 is CATSRGTRGSPLHF. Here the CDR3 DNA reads TGTGCCACCAGCAGAGGCACCAGAGGCTCACCCCTCCACTTT.